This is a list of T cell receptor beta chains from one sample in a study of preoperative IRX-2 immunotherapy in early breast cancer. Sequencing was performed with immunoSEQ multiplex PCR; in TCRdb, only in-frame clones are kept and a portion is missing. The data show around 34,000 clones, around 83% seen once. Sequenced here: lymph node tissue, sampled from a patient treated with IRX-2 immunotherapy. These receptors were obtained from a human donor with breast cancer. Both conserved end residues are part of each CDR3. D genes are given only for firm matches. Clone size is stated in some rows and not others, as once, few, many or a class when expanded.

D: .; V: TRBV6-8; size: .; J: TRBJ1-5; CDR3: CASSLPYRNPHQPQHF; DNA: TGTGCCAGCAGCTTACCATACCGGAACCCACATCAGCCCCAGCATTTT
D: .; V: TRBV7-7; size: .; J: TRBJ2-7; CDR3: CASSWAGRIYEQYF; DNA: TGTGCCAGCAGCTGGGCGGGACGGATCTACGAGCAGTACTTC
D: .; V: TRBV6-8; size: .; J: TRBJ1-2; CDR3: CASSYGSGEGYTF; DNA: TGTGCCAGCAGTTACGGCTCAGGGGAAGGGTACACCTTC
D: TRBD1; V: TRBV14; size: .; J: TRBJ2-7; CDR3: CASSQDRTGVIYEQYF; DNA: TGTGCCAGCAGCCAAGACAGGACAGGGGTTATTTACGAGCAGTACTTC
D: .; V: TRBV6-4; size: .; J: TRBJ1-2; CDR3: CASGLVGIFRSYTF; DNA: TGTGCCAGCGGTCTGGTCGGAATCTTTCGCAGCTACACCTTC
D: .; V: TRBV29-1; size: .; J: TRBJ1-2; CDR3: CSVEPPGRAFGYTF; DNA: TGCAGCGTTGAGCCCCCAGGCAGGGCTTTTGGCTACACCTTC
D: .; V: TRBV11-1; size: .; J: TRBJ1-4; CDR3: CASSQDLGSNEKLFF; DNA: TGTGCCAGCAGCCAAGATTTGGGCTCTAATGAAAAACTGTTTTTT
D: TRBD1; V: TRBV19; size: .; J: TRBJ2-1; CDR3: CASSRGQHNEQFF; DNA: TGTGCCAGTAGTAGGGGACAGCACAATGAGCAGTTCTTC
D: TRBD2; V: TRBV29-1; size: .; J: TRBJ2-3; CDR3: CSVGPSGGLDTQYF; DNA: TGCAGCGTTGGCCCTAGCGGGGGCCTAGATACGCAGTATTTT
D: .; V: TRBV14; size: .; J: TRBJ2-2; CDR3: CASSQFRGTGELFF; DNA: TGTGCCAGCAGCCAATTCCGTGGGACCGGGGAGCTGTTTTTT
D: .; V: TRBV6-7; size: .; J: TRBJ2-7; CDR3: CASSYSKVKLAHTLYEQYF; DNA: TGTGCCAGCAGTTACTCGAAGGTAAAGTTAGCCCATACCCTCTACGAGCAGTACTTC
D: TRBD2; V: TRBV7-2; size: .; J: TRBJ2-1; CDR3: CASSLGRGSYNEQFF; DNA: TGTGCCAGCAGCCTCGGGAGGGGCTCCTACAATGAGCAGTTCTTC
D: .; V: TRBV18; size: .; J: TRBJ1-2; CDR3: CASSPLKLRVPSMRDTF; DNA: TGTGCCAGCTCACCTCTTAAGCTTCGGGTGCCCTCTATGAGGGACACCTTC
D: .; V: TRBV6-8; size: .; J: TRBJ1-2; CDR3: CASTPGIHYGYTF; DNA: TGTGCCAGCACACCGGGGATCCACTATGGCTACACCTTC
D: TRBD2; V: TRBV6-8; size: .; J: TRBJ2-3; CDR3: CAISGTSGGLGTDTQYF; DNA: TGTGCCATCAGCGGGACTAGCGGGGGCCTAGGCACAGATACGCAGTATTTT
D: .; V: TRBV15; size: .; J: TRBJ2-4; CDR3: CATSRGGSQNIQYF; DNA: TGTGCCACCAGCAGGGGGGGTTCCCAAAACATTCAGTACTTC
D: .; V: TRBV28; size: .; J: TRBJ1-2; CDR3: CASSGGTRGYTF; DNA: TGTGCCAGCAGTGGGGGGACGCGGGGCTACACCTTC
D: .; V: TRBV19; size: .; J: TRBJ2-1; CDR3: CASGQQGLGNEQFF; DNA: TGTGCCAGTGGTCAACAGGGTTTAGGGAATGAGCAGTTCTTC
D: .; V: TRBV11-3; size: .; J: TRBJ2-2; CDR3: CASSLGASQHTGELFF; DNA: TGTGCCAGCAGCTTAGGGGCCAGTCAGCACACCGGGGAGCTGTTTTTT
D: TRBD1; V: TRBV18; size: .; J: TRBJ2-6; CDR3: CASSPLQGAQSGANVLTF; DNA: TGTGCCAGCTCACCACTTCAGGGGGCGCAGTCTGGGGCCAACGTCCTGACTTTC
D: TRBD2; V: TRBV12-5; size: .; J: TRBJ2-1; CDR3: CASQSAGGPNEQFF; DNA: TGTGCTTCCCAGTCGGCGGGAGGGCCAAATGAGCAGTTCTTC
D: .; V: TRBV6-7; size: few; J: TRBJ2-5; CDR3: CASSPPGNKETQYF; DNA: TGTGCCAGCAGTCCACCGGGAAACAAAGAGACCCAGTACTTC
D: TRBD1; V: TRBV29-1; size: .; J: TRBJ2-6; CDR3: CSVGDRAGANVLTF; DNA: TGCAGCGTTGGAGACAGGGCTGGGGCCAACGTCCTGACTTTC
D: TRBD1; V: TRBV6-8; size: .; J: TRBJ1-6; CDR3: CASSPGQGEASSYNSPLHF; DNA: TGTGCCAGCAGTCCAGGACAGGGAGAGGCCAGCTCCTATAATTCACCCCTCCACTTT
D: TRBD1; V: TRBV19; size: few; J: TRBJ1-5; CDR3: CASSAQTGHSNQPQHF; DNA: TGTGCCAGTAGTGCCCAGACAGGGCATAGCAATCAGCCCCAGCATTTT
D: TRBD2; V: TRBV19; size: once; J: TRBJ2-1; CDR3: CASSQLAGVKFF; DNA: TGTGCCAGTAGCCAACTAGCGGGAGTAAAGTTCTTC
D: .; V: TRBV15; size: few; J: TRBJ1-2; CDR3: CATSREGVGYGYTF; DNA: TGTGCCACCAGCAGAGAGGGGGTCGGCTATGGCTACACCTTC
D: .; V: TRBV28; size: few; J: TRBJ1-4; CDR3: CASWGPVDEKLFF; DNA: TGTGCCAGCTGGGGCCCGGTGGATGAAAAACTGTTTTTT
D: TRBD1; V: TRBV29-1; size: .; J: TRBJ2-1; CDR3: CSVGQGFYNEQFF; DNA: TGCAGCGTCGGACAGGGTTTTTACAATGAGCAGTTCTTC
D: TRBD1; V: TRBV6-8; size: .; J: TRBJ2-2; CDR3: CATGCRETGDTGELFF; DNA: TGTGCCACCGGTTGCAGGGAGACAGGGGACACCGGGGAGCTGTTTTTT
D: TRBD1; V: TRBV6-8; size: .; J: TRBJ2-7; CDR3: CASSWGQGYEQYF; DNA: TGTGCCAGCAGCTGGGGACAGGGGTACGAGCAGTACTTC
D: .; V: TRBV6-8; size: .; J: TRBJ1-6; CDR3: CASSGHQGTYNSPLHF; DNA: TGTGCCAGCAGCGGACACCAGGGGACCTATAATTCACCCCTCCACTTT
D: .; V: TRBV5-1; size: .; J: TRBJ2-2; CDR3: CASSLFAQNTGELFF; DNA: TGCGCCAGCAGCTTGTTCGCCCAGAACACCGGGGAGCTGTTTTTT
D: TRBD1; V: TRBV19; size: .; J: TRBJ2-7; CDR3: CASSNSGGAYEQYF; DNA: TGTGCCAGTAGTAATTCAGGGGGCGCCTACGAGCAGTACTTC
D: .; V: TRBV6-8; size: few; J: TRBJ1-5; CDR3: CASTEGRGQPQHF; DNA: TGTGCCAGCACCGAGGGCAGGGGCCAGCCCCAGCATTTT
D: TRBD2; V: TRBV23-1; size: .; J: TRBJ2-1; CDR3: CASSQAVSGGAYNEQFF; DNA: TGCGCCAGCAGCCAAGCCGTTAGCGGGGGAGCGTACAATGAGCAGTTCTTC
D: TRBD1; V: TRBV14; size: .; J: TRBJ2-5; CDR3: CASSRLRGQEQETQYF; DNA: TGTGCCAGCAGCCGTTTGCGGGGACAGGAGCAAGAGACCCAGTACTTC
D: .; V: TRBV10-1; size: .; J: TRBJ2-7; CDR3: CASRVSVNAYEQYF; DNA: TGCGCCAGCAGGGTTTCGGTCAACGCCTACGAGCAGTACTTC
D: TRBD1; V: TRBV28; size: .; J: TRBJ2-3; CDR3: CASKYGTGTDTQYF; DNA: TGTGCCAGCAAATATGGGACAGGCACAGATACGCAGTATTTT
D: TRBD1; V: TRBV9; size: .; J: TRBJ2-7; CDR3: CASSKGQTYEQYF; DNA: TGTGCCAGCAGCAAGGGACAGACCTACGAGCAGTACTTC
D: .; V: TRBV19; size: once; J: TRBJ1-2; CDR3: CASSITGYGYTF; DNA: TGTGCCAGTAGTATAACGGGCTATGGCTACACCTTC
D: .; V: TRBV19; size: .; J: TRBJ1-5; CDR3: CASSPAFGRVNQPQHF; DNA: TGTGCCAGTAGTCCAGCCTTCGGCAGGGTCAATCAGCCCCAGCATTTT
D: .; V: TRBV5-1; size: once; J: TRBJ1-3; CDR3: CASSGPGQQRGNTIYF; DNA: TGCGCCAGCAGCGGGCCAGGACAGCAACGAGGAAACACCATATATTTT
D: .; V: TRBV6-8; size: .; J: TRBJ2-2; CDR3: CASSSTRGRNTGELFF; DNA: TGTGCCAGCAGTTCTACAAGGGGCAGGAACACCGGGGAGCTGTTTTTT
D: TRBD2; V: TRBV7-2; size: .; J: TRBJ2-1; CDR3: CASSLVGGSQSEQFF; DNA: TGTGCCAGCAGCTTAGTCGGCGGGAGTCAGAGTGAGCAGTTCTTC
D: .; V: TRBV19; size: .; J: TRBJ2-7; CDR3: CASSTGRASYEQYF; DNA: TGTGCCAGTAGTACGGGCAGGGCATCCTACGAGCAGTACTTC
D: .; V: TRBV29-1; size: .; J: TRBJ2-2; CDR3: CSVVVGANGELFF; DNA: TGCAGCGTTGTTGTGGGTGCGAACGGGGAGCTGTTTTTT
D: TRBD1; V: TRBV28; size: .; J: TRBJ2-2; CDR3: CASSRDRNTGELFF; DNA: TGTGCCAGCAGCCGGGACAGGAACACCGGGGAGCTGTTTTTT
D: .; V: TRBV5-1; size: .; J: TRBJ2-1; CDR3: CASSLGGSYNEQFF; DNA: TGCGCCAGCAGCTTGGGCGGCTCCTACAATGAGCAGTTCTTC
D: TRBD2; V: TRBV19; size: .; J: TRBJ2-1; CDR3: CASSVGLAGGDEQFF; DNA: TGTGCCAGTAGTGTCGGACTAGCGGGAGGCGATGAGCAGTTCTTC
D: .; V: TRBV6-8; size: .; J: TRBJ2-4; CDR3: CASTNEGVIQYF; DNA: TGTGCCAGCACCAATGAGGGCGTCATTCAGTACTTC
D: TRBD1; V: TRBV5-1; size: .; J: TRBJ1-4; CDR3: CASSPTGQGEKLFF; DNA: TGCGCCAGCAGCCCCACAGGACAGGGTGAAAAACTGTTTTTT
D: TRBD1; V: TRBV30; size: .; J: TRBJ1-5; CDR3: CAWRSGTEVNQPQHF; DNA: TGTGCCTGGAGGTCCGGGACAGAAGTGAATCAGCCCCAGCATTTT
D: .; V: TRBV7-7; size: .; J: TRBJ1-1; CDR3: CASSYLAALSTEAFF; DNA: TGTGCCAGCAGCTATTTGGCGGCCTTAAGTACTGAAGCTTTCTTT
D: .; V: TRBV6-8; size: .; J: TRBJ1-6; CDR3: CASSYSGPPYNSPLHF; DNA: TGTGCCAGCAGTTACTCGGGCCCCCCGTATAATTCACCCCTCCACTTT
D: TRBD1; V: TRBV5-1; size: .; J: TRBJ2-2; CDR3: CASMFRTGSTGELFF; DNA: TGCGCCAGCATGTTCAGGACAGGCAGCACCGGGGAGCTGTTTTTT
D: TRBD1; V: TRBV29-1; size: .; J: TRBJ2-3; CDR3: CSADRGGTDTQYF; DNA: TGCAGCGCAGACAGGGGAGGCACAGATACGCAGTATTTT
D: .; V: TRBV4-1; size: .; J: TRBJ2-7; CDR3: CASSQVGLHYEQYF; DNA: TGCGCCAGCAGCCAAGTCGGGCTTCACTACGAGCAGTACTTC
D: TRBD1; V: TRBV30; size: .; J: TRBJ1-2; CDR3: CAWTGGVGYTF; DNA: TGTGCCTGGACAGGGGGCGTCGGCTACACCTTC